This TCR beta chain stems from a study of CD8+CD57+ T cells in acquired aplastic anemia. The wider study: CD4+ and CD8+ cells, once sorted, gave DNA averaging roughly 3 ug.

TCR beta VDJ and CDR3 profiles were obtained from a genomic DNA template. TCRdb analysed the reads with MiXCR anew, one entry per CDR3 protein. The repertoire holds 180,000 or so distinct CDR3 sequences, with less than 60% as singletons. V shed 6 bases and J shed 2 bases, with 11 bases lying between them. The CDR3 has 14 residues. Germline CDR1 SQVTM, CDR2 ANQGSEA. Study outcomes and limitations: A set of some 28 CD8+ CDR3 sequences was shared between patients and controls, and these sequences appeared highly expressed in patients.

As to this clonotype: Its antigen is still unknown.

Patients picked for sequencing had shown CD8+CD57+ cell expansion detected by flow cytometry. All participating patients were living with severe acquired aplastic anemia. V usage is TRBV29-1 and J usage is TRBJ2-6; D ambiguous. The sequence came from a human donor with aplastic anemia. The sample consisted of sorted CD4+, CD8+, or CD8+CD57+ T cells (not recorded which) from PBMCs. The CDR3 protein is CSVEQFTGANVLTF. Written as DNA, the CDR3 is TGCAGCGTCGAACAGTTTACTGGGGCCAACGTCCTGACTTTC. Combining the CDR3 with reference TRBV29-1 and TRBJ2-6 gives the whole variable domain SAVISQKPSRDICQRGTSLTIQCQVDSQVTMMFWYRQQPGQSLTLIATANQGSEATYESGFVIDKFPISRPNLTFSTLTVSNMSPEDSSIYLCSVEQFTGANVLTFGAGSRLTVL.